These 13 T cell receptor beta chains share one sample of origin, sequenced in a study of blood T cell repertoires in COVID-19. Using immunoSEQ multiplex PCR, the repertoire was profiled, and TCRdb retains in-frame clones only, with some absent. The sample shows approximately 80,000 clones, 81% of them seen only once. The specimen sequenced was peripheral blood. The receptors shown here come from an elderly man with acute or convalescent COVID-19.

The V and J genes are TRBV28 and TRBJ2-7; a possible D gene is TRBD2 (6 bases). Trimming took off 0 bases at V and 0 bases at J, with 9 bases between the two ends. Germline-derived CDR1 and CDR2 are MDHEN and SYDVKM. The CDR3 totals 15 residues. The CDR3 loop reads CASSLWGGSSYEQYF. CDR3 nucleotides: TGTGCCAGCAGTTTATGGGGGGGAAGCTCCTACGAGCAGTACTTC.

This CDR3 reads CASSQDPPHRGSQPQHF. Written as DNA, the CDR3 is TGTGCCAGCAGCCAAGATCCGCCTCACCGGGGGAGTCAGCCCCAGCATTTT. V usage is TRBV3-1 (or the pseudogene TRBV3-2) and J usage is TRBJ1-5, with a possible D match to TRBD1 (5 bases). Trimming left V 0 bases short and J 6 bases short, with 18 bases between. The CDR3 is 17 amino acids. Germline lookup yields CDR1 LGHDT and CDR2 YNNKEL (reference sequence).

The chain links TRBV6-5 to TRBJ1-4; D perhaps matches TRBD1 (6 bases). V was pared by 5 bases and J by 5 bases, with 15 bases between. The germline gives CDR1 MNHEY, CDR2 SVGAGI. The CDR3 spans 15 residues. The CDR3 loop reads CASSTTGEKNEKLFF. The CDR3 DNA reads as TGTGCCAGCAGTACGACAGGAGAGAAGAATGAAAAACTGTTTTTT.

The chain combines TRBV6-6 with TRBJ2-2; 12 bases line up with TRBD2. Per the germline V gene, CDR1 is MNHNY and CDR2 is SVGAGI (reference sequence). The CDR3 spans 14 residues. V lost 6 bases, J lost 9 bases, and 5 bases stayed unmatched. In nucleotides, the CDR3 is TGTGCCAGCAGGACTAGCGGGAGTAGACGGGAGCTGTTTTTT. It encodes CASRTSGSRRELFF.

The chain joins TRBV24-1 to TRBJ2-1; 9 nucleotides match TRBD2. This CDR3 comprises 17 residues. Germline CDR1 is KGHDR and CDR2 is SFDVKD. Trimming at V came to 3 bases and at J to 8 bases, leaving 13 bases not matched to a gene. CDR3 nucleotides: TGTGCCACCAGTGATCCCCTTCTGGCGGGAGGGCCGGATGAGCAGTTCTTC. Encoded protein: CATSDPLLAGGPDEQFF.

The rearrangement links TRBV29-1 to TRBJ1-1; 9 positions agree with TRBD1. The CDR3 covers 14 residues. J lost 2 bases, V lost 7 bases, and 8 bases had no gene match. From germline, CDR1 is SQVTM and CDR2 ANQGSEA. Here the CDR3 DNA reads TGCAGCGCCAATCGGGGACAGGGAAACACTGAAGCTTTCTTT. This translates into CSANRGQGNTEAFF.

The gene calls are TRBV18 and TRBJ2-3, with TRBD2 matching 13 bases. The germline gives CDR1 KGHSH, CDR2 LQKENI. The length of the CDR3 is 16 residues. J gave up 0 bases and V 4 bases, and 1 base lay outside the gene matches. CDR3 loop: CASSRGLAGSTDTQYF. The CDR3, as DNA: TGTGCCAGCTCACGGGGACTAGCGGGGAGCACAGATACGCAGTATTTT.

The chain has TRBV5-5 and TRBJ1-3; D perhaps matches TRBD1 (5 bases). Germline-derived CDR1 and CDR2 are SGHKS and YYEKEE (reference sequence). This CDR3 contains 14 residues. V was trimmed by 4 bases and J by 2 bases, leaving 10 bases between them. CDR3 bases: TGTGCCAGCAGCCTGGACATTGCTGGAAACACCATATATTTT. Translating gives CASSLDIAGNTIYF.

The V and J genes are TRBV2 and TRBJ1-5; 8 bases agree with TRBD1. The junction had 4 bases not matched to a gene; V was cut back by 6 bases and J by 6 bases. CDR1 SNHLY and CDR2 FYNNEI come from the germline V gene. This CDR3 spans 13 amino acids. The CDR3 reads CASSGQGGQPQHF. CDR3 nucleotides: TGTGCCAGCAGCGGACAGGGAGGTCAGCCCCAGCATTTT.

The chain's CDR3 is CASSPLASNTEAFF. The DNA for the CDR3 is TGTGCCAGCTCACCACTGGCTTCTAACACTGAAGCTTTCTTT. The chain is built from TRBV18 and TRBJ1-1, with D unresolved. The CDR3 spans 14 residues. Trimming left V 1 base short and J 2 bases short, with 8 bases between. Per germline, CDR1 KGHSH and CDR2 LQKENI.

V and J are TRBV3-1 (or the pseudogene TRBV3-2) and TRBJ2-5, with 7 bases that match TRBD2. CDR3 length equals 14 residues. V dropped 1 base and J dropped 4; count of bases not matched to a gene: 3. Looked up from germline, CDR1 is LGHDT and CDR2 is YNNKEL (reference sequence). CDR3 protein: CASSQVAGVETQYF. The CDR3 DNA reads TGTGCCAGCAGCCAAGTGGCGGGAGTAGAGACCCAGTACTTC.

This chain connects TRBV18 to TRBJ2-5, with 7 bases lining up with TRBD1. Germline CDR1 is KGHSH and CDR2 is LQKENI. This CDR3 region has 13 residues. Germline trimming cut 4 bases from V and 2 bases from J; bases unmatched to any gene: 1. For the CDR3, the DNA is TGTGCCAGCTCACGGGGACAGCAAGAGACCCAGTACTTC. Its translation is CASSRGQQETQYF.

This clone was observed a single time. V gene TRBV3-1 (or the pseudogene TRBV3-2) combines with J gene TRBJ1-1, with 7 bases that match TRBD1. Trimming at V came to 9 bases and at J to 4 bases, leaving 14 bases not matched to a gene. The CDR3 is made up of 15 amino acids. The germline CDR1 and CDR2 sequences are LGHDT and YNNKEL (reference sequence). The CDR3 is CASTSSGGGGTEAFF. In DNA form, the CDR3 reads TGTGCCAGTACGTCGTCAGGGGGTGGGGGCACTGAAGCTTTCTTT.